This T cell receptor (beta chain) was obtained from a study of neurological immune-mediated disorders. The output of every sequencing run exceeded 170 million TCR-beta sequences, derived from 15-18 subjects. TCRdb fed the 5' RACE reads into MiXCR, producing one record per CDR3 protein. The data contain fewer than 50,000 distinct CDR3 sequences, about 13% of them seen just once; the ten biggest clones take up around 10%. Study-wide points: Expanded clones shared no identical CDR3 amino acid sequences across subjects, which suggested private TCR-beta repertoires in all groups.

This clonotype was found many times. Its cognate antigen is unknown. The V segment lost 1 base and the J segment 10 bases; nucleotides outside the gene matches: 12. CDR1 is DFQATT, CDR2 SNEGSKA, per germline (reference sequence). The CDR3 consists of 16 residues. Time point denoted: longitudinal time-point 3. PBMCs stored at -80 C, numbering 2 million, were the origin of the unsorted libraries. The material sequenced was PBMCs. V usage is TRBV20-1 and J usage is TRBJ1-6; 8 bases align to TRBD1. The TCR comes from a male donor with HTLV-1-associated myelopathy (HAM/TSP). The CDR3, as DNA: TGCAGTGCTAGAGGGCTCGGGCAGGGGGCGAGATCACCCCTCCACTTT. It specifies CSARGLGQGARSPLHF.